This T cell receptor (beta chain) was captured by sequencing in a study of cytomegalovirus exposure and HLA in healthy donors. Study-wide results and caveats: Despite most TCR sequences being rare, some public TCRs occurred in many donors. Cytomegalovirus-associated status was assigned to fewer than 200 TCR beta chains.

Regarding this clone: Its antigen remains unknown.

Both 60 Vbeta primers and 13 Jbeta primers went into the PCR. Assay: immunoSEQ multiplex PCR; the TCRdb copy retains only in-frame clones and omits some. This table has about 160,000 clones, 75% to 85% appearing once. This CDR3 contains 14 residues. With 4 bases removed from V and 3 bases from J, the gap between germline ends came to 10 bases. CDR1 and CDR2 from the germline V gene are SNHLY and FYNNEI. V gene TRBV2 combines with J gene TRBJ2-1, with D possibly being TRBD1 (6 bases). What was sequenced was PBMCs. The receptor was isolated from a young man in good health and CMV-seronegative. CDR3 protein: CASSGRRGYNEQFF. CDR3 nucleotides: TGTGCCAGCAGTGGGCGCAGGGGCTACAATGAGCAGTTCTTC.